This TCR beta chain came from a study of T cell responses to AZD1222 COVID-19 vaccine. The CDR3 totals 19 residues. Germline V gene sequence: CDR1 SGHAT, CDR2 FQNNGV. To note about this clone: The antigen remains undetermined. One end of the junction does not line up with germline, which may come from a read error.

Findings of the study overall: Females made up more of the donors, who were largely white British, and clonal diversity may have come out too low. Across the whole spike, CD4 TCRs peaked at regions 160-218 and 743-854.

The protocol was immunoSEQ multiplex PCR, while the TCRdb copy is restricted to in-frame clones and leaves out a portion. The profile covers 100,000 to 130,000 clones, with about 85% appearing a single time and 4.8% taken by the ten largest. The clonotype comes from an adult who received the AZD1222 COVID-19 vaccine. The J gene is TRBJ2-3, the V gene TRBV11-2; TRBD2 matches 11 bases. This specimen was peripheral blood, taken 28 days after the second AZD1222 dose. The CDR3 sequence: CASSLDELAGVNPGDTQYF. In DNA, the CDR3 is TGTGCCAGCAGCCTAGACGAACTAGCGGGGGTCAACCCCGGGGATACGCAGTATTTT.